Below, one TCR beta chain is given with its context. Assay: immunoSEQ multiplex PCR; the TCRdb copy retains only in-frame clones and omits some. The sample consists of fewer than 200,000 clones, more than 75% of them appearing once. The germline V and J ends were trimmed by 4 bases and 0 bases, with 6 bases remaining between them. This CDR3 has 13 residues. Per germline, CDR1 MNHEY and CDR2 SVGAGI. This sample stems from a study of blood T cell repertoires in COVID-19. The chain joins TRBV6-5 to TRBJ2-5; D ambiguous. The receptor was isolated from a woman between 50 and 59 years old with COVID-19, enrolled during active disease. Sequenced material: peripheral blood. CDR3 in DNA: TGTGCCAGCAGTTCAGGTTACCAAGAGACCCAGTACTTC. Residues: CASSSGYQETQYF.